This TCR beta chain was captured in a study of early T cells in non-severe SARS-CoV-2 infection. Individual cDNA molecules received unique molecular identifiers. TCRdb ran MiXCR on the 5' RACE reads and lists one entry per CDR3 protein. The table shows around 60,000 distinct CDR3 sequences, with roughly a sixth occurring only once. The V and J ends lost 5 bases and 7 bases, in that order; junction bases with no gene match: 3. Germline V lookup: CDR1 MNHNY, CDR2 SVGAGI (reference sequence). The CDR3 spans 13 residues. V is TRBV6-6 and J is TRBJ1-5; 9 nucleotides align to TRBD1. This sequence originates from an adult who was a healthcare worker with PCR-confirmed SARS-CoV-2 infection or an uninfected control (not recorded which). The material was whole blood, obtained at baseline. This chain's CDR3 is CASSGQGRQPQHF. In DNA, the CDR3 is TGTGCCAGCAGTGGACAGGGGCGCCAGCCCCAGCATTTT.